There are many counts of the clone carrying this TCR beta chain. The data belong to a study of CD8 T cells in ankylosing spondylitis. CDR1 is SEHNR, CDR2 FQNEAQ, per germline (reference sequence). Trimming took 1 base from V and 6 from J; bases not matched to a gene: 4. There are 15 residues in the CDR3. TCRdb ran MiXCR on the 5' RACE reads and lists one entry per CDR3 protein. The table includes 200,000 to 300,000 distinct CDR3 sequences, 20% to 30% detected once. This TCR was recovered from a male donor with ankylosing spondylitis or in good health (not recorded which). V is TRBV7-9 and J is TRBJ2-1; TRBD1 agrees at 9 bases. Sequencing was carried out using blood, either unsorted or a sorted T cell fraction (not recorded which). Written as DNA, the CDR3 is TGTGCCAGCAGCTTAGACAGGGGGCGAGGCAATGAGCAGTTCTTC. Translating it yields CASSLDRGRGNEQFF.